The rows below give T cell receptor beta chains drawn from one sample of a study of radiotherapy plus CTLA-4 blockade in lung cancer. Method: immunoSEQ multiplex PCR; TCRdb's copy keeps in-frame clones and lacks some. Here the sample spans roughly 46,000 clones, about 72% being singletons. The specimen comprised peripheral blood, sampled from a patient treated with radiotherapy plus ipilimumab. Source of these receptors: a human donor with non-small cell lung cancer who had stable disease on radiotherapy plus ipilimumab. Each CDR3 is given with its conserved first and last residue. D genes are given only for firm matches. Expanded clones get a size class; other rows say once, few or many, or leave the size out.

TRBV5-1	-	TRBJ2-5	-	TGCGCCAGCAGCTTGGCCGCACTTCAAGAGACCCAGTACTTC	CASSLAALQETQYF
TRBV7-9	-	TRBJ1-1	-	TGTGCCAGCAGCTTAGGGACAAAAGCCGTTTACACTGAAGCTTTCTTT	CASSLGTKAVYTEAFF
TRBV19	-	TRBJ1-1	-	TGTGCCAGTAGTTCGGGTTCGGCAGCTTTCTTT	CASSSGSAAFF
TRBV19	-	TRBJ1-5	-	TGTGCCGGAAAACTGGGGCTCTGTGGCAATCAGCCCCAGCATTTT	CAGKLGLCGNQPQHF
TRBV10-2	-	TRBJ1-5	TRBD1	TGCGCCAGCAGTTTCGACAGGGTTAATCAGCCCCAGCATTTT	CASSFDRVNQPQHF
TRBV11-2	-	TRBJ2-5	-	TGTGCCAGCAGCTCCCGCGTGGGAGAGGAGACCCAGTACTTC	CASSSRVGEETQYF
TRBV14	-	TRBJ2-2	-	TGTGCCAGCAGCCAAGATCTACCGGGGGTCGGGGAGCTGTTTTTT	CASSQDLPGVGELFF
TRBV19	once	TRBJ1-5	-	TGTGCCAGTAGTATTGGAGGTCAGCCCCAGCATTTT	CASSIGGQPQHF
TRBV27	-	TRBJ2-1	TRBD2	TGTGCCAGCAGATACGCTGGACTAGCGGGGGGGCTAGCTAATGAGCAGTTCTTC	CASRYAGLAGGLANEQFF
TRBV6-5	-	TRBJ1-1	-	TGTGCCAGCAGTTACTCGAGGAGGGGTTGGACTGAAGCTTTCTTT	CASSYSRRGWTEAFF
TRBV5-1	-	TRBJ2-1	-	TGCGCCAGCAGCTTGTTAGGGGGGAGGTCCTACAATGAGCAGTTCTTC	CASSLLGGRSYNEQFF
TRBV10-3	-	TRBJ2-7	-	TGTGCCATCAGTGGTGGTAGGATCGGCCACGAGCAGTACTTC	CAISGGRIGHEQYF
TRBV18	-	TRBJ2-3	-	TGTGCCAGCTCACCAATCGAGGGAGCGAGCACAGATACGCAGTATTTT	CASSPIEGASTDTQYF
TRBV19	-	TRBJ1-2	-	TGTGCCAGTAGTATCTCGAACTATGGCTACACCTTC	CASSISNYGYTF
TRBV5-4	-	TRBJ1-4	-	TGTGCCAGCAGTCAAGATCCCCTTGGGGAAAAACTGTTTTTT	CASSQDPLGEKLFF
TRBV19	few	TRBJ1-5	-	TGTGCCACCTCAATACCGGGGTTAGACCAGCCCCAGCATTTT	CATSIPGLDQPQHF
TRBV11-3	-	TRBJ2-3	TRBD1	TGTGCCAGCAGCTCCCGGACAGGGACGCAGTATTTT	CASSSRTGTQYF
TRBV19	-	TRBJ1-6	-	TGTGCCGCCCAAGCGGGCCAGTTATATAATTCACCCCTCCACTTT	CAAQAGQLYNSPLHF
TRBV5-1	few	TRBJ1-2	TRBD1	TGCGCCAGCAGTAAGGAGGGAACAGGGGGCGTACATGGCTACACCTTC	CASSKEGTGGVHGYTF
TRBV5-6	-	TRBJ1-1	-	TGTGCCAGCAGCTTAAGAACGACTGAAGCTTTCTTT	CASSLRTTEAFF
TRBV19	-	TRBJ1-3	-	TGTGCCAGTAGTATTGCGGGGTTGGTTGGAAACACCATATATTTT	CASSIAGLVGNTIYF
TRBV27	-	TRBJ1-6	-	TGTGCCAGCAAATTTAGTACAGGGAGCTCCTATAATTCACCCCTCCACTTT	CASKFSTGSSYNSPLHF
TRBV7-3	few	TRBJ1-3	-	TGTGCCAGCGGCCCAAACTCTGGAAACACCATATATTTT	CASGPNSGNTIYF
TRBV5-4	-	TRBJ2-1	TRBD2	TGTGCCAGCAGCTTGGTGTCTAGCGGATTCAATGAGCAGTTCTTC	CASSLVSSGFNEQFF
TRBV6-6	-	TRBJ1-2	-	TGTGCCAGCAGTTACTCGAAACAGGGCGGTTCGGAAGGCTACACCTTC	CASSYSKQGGSEGYTF
TRBV5-4	few	TRBJ1-2	-	TGTGCCAGCAGCCGGAGAGCAGGGGTCTTGTTTACTGGCTACACCTTC	CASSRRAGVLFTGYTF